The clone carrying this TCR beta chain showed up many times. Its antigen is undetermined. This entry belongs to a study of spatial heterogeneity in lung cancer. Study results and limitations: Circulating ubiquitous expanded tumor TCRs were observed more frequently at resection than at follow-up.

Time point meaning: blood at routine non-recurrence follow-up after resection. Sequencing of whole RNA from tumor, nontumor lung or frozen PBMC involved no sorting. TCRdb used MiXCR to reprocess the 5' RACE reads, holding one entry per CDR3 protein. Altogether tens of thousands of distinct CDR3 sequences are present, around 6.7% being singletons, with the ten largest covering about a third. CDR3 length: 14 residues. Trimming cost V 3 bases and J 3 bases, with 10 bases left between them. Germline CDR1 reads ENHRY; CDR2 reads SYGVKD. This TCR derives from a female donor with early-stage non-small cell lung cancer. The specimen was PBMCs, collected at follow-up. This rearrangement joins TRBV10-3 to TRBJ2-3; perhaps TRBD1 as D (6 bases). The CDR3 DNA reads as TGTGCCATCAGTGACCAGGGGAGAACAGATACGCAGTATTTT. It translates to CAISDQGRTDTQYF.